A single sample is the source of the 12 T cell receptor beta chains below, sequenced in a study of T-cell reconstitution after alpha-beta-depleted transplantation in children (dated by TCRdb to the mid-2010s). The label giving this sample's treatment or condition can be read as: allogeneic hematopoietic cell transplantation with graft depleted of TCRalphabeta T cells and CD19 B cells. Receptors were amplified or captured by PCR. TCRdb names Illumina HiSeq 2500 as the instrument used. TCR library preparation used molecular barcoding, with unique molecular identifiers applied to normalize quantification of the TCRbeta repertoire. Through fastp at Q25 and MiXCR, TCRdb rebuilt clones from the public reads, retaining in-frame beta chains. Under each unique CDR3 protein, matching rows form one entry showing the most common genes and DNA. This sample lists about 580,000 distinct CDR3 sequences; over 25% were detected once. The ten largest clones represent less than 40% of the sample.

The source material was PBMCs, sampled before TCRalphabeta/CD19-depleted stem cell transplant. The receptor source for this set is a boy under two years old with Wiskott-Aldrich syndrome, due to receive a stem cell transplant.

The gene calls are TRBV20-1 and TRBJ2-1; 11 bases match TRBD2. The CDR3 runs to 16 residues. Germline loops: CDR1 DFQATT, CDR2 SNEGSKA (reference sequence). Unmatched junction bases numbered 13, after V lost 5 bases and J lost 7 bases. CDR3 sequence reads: CSAVTIAGGPSNEQFF. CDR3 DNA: TGCAGTGCTGTTACAATAGCGGGAGGGCCGAGTAATGAGCAGTTCTTC.

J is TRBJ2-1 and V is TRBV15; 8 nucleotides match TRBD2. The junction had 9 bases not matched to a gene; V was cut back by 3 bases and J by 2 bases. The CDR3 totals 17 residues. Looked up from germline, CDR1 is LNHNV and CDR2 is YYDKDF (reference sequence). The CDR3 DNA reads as TGTGCCACCAGCAGGGGGGTTACTAGCGGAACCTACAATGAGCAGTTCTTC. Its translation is CATSRGVTSGTYNEQFF.

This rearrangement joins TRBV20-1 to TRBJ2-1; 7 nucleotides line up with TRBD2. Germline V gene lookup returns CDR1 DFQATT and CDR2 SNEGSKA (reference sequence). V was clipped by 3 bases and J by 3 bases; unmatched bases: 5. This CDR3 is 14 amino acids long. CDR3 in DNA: TGCAGTGCTAGTCCGGGAGGAGGCTACAATGAGCAGTTCTTC. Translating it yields CSASPGGGYNEQFF.

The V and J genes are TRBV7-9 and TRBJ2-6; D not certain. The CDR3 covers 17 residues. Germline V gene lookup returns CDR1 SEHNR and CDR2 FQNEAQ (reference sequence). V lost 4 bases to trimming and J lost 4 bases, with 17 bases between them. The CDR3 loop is CASSSAPGTGGANVLTF. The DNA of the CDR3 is TGTGCCAGCAGCTCAGCTCCGGGTACTGGAGGGGCCAACGTCCTGACTTTC. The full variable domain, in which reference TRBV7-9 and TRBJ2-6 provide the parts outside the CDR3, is DTGVSQNPRHKITKRGQNVTFRCDPISEHNRLYWYRQTLGQGPEFLTYFQNEAQLEKSRLLSDRFSAERPKGSFSTLEIQRTEQGDSAMYLCASSSAPGTGGANVLTFGAGSRLTVL.

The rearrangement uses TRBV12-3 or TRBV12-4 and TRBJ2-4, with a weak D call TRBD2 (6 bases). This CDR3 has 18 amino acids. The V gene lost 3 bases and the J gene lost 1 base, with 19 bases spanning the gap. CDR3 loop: CASSLNPWEAGAKNIQYF. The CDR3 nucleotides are TGTGCCAGCAGTTTGAACCCCTGGGAAGCGGGCGCCAAAAACATTCAGTACTTC.

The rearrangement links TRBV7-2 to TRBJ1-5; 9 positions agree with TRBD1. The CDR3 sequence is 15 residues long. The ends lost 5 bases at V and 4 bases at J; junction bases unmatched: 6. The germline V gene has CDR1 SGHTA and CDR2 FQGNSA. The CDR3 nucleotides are TGTGCCAGCAGCGTACGGGACAGGGATAATCAGCCCCAGCATTTT. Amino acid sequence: CASSVRDRDNQPQHF.

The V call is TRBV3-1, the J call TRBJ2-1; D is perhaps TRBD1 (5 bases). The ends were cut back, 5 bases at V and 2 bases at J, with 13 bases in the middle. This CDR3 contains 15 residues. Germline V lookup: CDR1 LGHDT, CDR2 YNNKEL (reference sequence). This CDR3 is CASSTRASPYNEQFF. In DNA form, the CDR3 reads TGTGCCAGCAGCACCAGGGCCTCCCCCTACAATGAGCAGTTCTTC.

The CDR3 is CASSLPGDAYNEQFF. CDR3 DNA: TGCGCCAGCAGCTTGCCTGGGGACGCCTACAATGAGCAGTTCTTC. This chain joins TRBV5-1 and TRBJ2-1; D is possibly TRBD1 or TRBD2 (5 bases each). The germline V gene has CDR1 SGHRS and CDR2 YFSETQ. Trimming left V 1 base short and J 2 bases short, with 10 bases between. CDR3 length: 15 amino acids.

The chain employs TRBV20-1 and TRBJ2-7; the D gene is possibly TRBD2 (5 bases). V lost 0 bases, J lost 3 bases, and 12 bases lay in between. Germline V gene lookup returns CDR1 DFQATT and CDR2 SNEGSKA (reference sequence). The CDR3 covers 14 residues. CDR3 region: CSAREGLGYYEQYF. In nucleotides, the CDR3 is TGCAGTGCTAGAGAAGGACTGGGCTACTACGAGCAGTACTTC.

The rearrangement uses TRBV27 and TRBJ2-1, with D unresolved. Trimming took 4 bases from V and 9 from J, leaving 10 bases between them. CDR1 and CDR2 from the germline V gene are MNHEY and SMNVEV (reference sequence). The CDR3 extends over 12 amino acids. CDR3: CASSSISREQFF. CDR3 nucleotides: TGTGCCAGCAGTTCAATTAGCCGTGAGCAGTTCTTC.

CDR3 amino acids: CASSIGRSGYEQYF. The CDR3 region has the DNA TGTGCCAGTAGTATTGGGCGGAGCGGCTACGAGCAGTACTTC. This rearrangement joins TRBV19 to TRBJ2-7; D may be TRBD2 (5 bases). This CDR3 region has 14 residues. Germline V CDR1 and CDR2: LNHDA, SQIVND (reference sequence). With 3 bases removed from V and 3 bases from J, the gap between germline ends came to 12 bases.

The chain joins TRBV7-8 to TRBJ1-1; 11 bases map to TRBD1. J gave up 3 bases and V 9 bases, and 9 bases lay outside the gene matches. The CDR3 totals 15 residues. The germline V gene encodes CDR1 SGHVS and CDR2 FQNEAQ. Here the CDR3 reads CASLRDRGVDTEAFF. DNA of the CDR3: TGTGCCAGTTTACGGGACAGGGGGGTTGACACTGAAGCTTTCTTT.